Listed below are T cell receptor beta chains from one sample, sequenced in a study of T cells in Graves' hyperthyroidism and ophthalmopathy. TCRdb passed the multiplex PCR reads through MiXCR, listing each CDR3 protein once. The repertoire holds roughly 260,000 distinct CDR3 sequences, 13% to 15% seen once, with more than 10% in the top ten. The sample was blood. These TCRs come from a woman aged 40 to 49 with Graves' hyperthyroidism that later progressed to Graves' ophthalmopathy. The CDR3 runs from the conserved cysteine through the conserved F or W. The order of the fields is V gene, clone size, D gene, J gene, CDR3 DNA, CDR3 protein. D genes are given only for firm matches. Expanded clones are given a class, and other clones once, few, many or no size at all.

V gene: TRBV10-3
clone size: many
D gene: -
J gene: TRBJ2-7
CDR3 DNA: TGTGCCATCGGTTCAGGGGGGGTGAAGGAGCAGTACTTC
CDR3 protein: CAIGSGGVKEQYF

V gene: TRBV2
clone size: many
D gene: -
J gene: TRBJ2-3
CDR3 DNA: TGTGCCAGCAGTGAGGGATGGGTGACAGATACGCAGTATTTT
CDR3 protein: CASSEGWVTDTQYF

V gene: TRBV15
clone size: -
D gene: -
J gene: TRBJ2-7
CDR3 DNA: TGTGCCACCAGCAGCCTGTCTTATTCCTACGAGCAGTACTTC
CDR3 protein: CATSSLSYSYEQYF

V gene: TRBV28
clone size: many
D gene: -
J gene: TRBJ2-4
CDR3 DNA: TGTGCCAGCAGTCAGACTAAGATGATAGCCAAAAACATTCAGTACTTC
CDR3 protein: CASSQTKMIAKNIQYF

V gene: TRBV3-1
clone size: few
D gene: TRBD2
J gene: TRBJ2-2
CDR3 DNA: TGTGCCAGCAATCCGTCAGCGGGAGGGCACGGGGAGCTGTTTTTT
CDR3 protein: CASNPSAGGHGELFF

V gene: TRBV4-1
clone size: many
D gene: -
J gene: TRBJ2-2
CDR3 DNA: TGCGCCAGCAGCCGACAAGAGATAACGGCCGCGAACACCGGGGAGCTGTTTTTT
CDR3 protein: CASSRQEITAANTGELFF

V gene: TRBV20-1
clone size: many
D gene: TRBD1
J gene: TRBJ1-4
CDR3 DNA: TGCAGTGCTCTGAGGGGGCATGAAAAACTGTTTTTT
CDR3 protein: CSALRGHEKLFF

V gene: TRBV28
clone size: many
D gene: -
J gene: TRBJ2-2
CDR3 DNA: TGTGCCAGCAGTTTAATACGAGGGAACACCGGGGAGCTGTTTTTT
CDR3 protein: CASSLIRGNTGELFF

V gene: TRBV10-3
clone size: many
D gene: TRBD2
J gene: TRBJ2-7
CDR3 DNA: TGTGCCATCCCGGGGGGGACCAAAGAGCAGTACTTC
CDR3 protein: CAIPGGTKEQYF

V gene: TRBV4-1
clone size: -
D gene: -
J gene: TRBJ1-6
CDR3 DNA: TGCGCCAGCAGCCTCGGAGTAGGGTTCCAAGCGGGTAATTCACCCCTCCACTTT
CDR3 protein: CASSLGVGFQAGNSPLHF

V gene: TRBV2
clone size: many
D gene: -
J gene: TRBJ2-2
CDR3 DNA: TGTGCCAGCAGTGAAGCTAGCGGCCCGAACACCGGGGAGCTGTTTTTT
CDR3 protein: CASSEASGPNTGELFF

V gene: TRBV28
clone size: many
D gene: TRBD1
J gene: TRBJ2-2
CDR3 DNA: TGTGCCAGCAGCTGGACAGGGGGCGCAATCAGGGAGCTGTTTTTT
CDR3 protein: CASSWTGGAIRELFF

V gene: TRBV5-1
clone size: many
D gene: TRBD2
J gene: TRBJ2-3
CDR3 DNA: TGCGCCAGCAGCTCTCCCCTAGCGGGAGGACCCACAGATACGCAGTATTTT
CDR3 protein: CASSSPLAGGPTDTQYF

V gene: TRBV18
clone size: many
D gene: -
J gene: TRBJ2-7
CDR3 DNA: TGTGCCAGCTCACCACTGGACAGCTCCGAGCAGTACTTC
CDR3 protein: CASSPLDSSEQYF

V gene: TRBV2
clone size: many
D gene: -
J gene: TRBJ1-5
CDR3 DNA: TGTGCCAGCAGTGAGCGAGACACCCGCGCCTCCTATAGCAATCAGCCCCAGCATTTT
CDR3 protein: CASSERDTRASYSNQPQHF

V gene: TRBV28
clone size: -
D gene: -
J gene: TRBJ2-5
CDR3 DNA: TGTGGGTCGGGCTCAGGGGATATCCAAGAGACCCAGTACTTC
CDR3 protein: CGSGSGDIQETQYF

V gene: TRBV12-3/TRBV12-4
clone size: -
D gene: TRBD2
J gene: TRBJ2-1
CDR3 DNA: TGTGCCAGCAGCGTAGATATAGGCAGGGTGAGCGGGGTCCCCTACAATGAGCAGTTCTTC
CDR3 protein: CASSVDIGRVSGVPYNEQFF

V gene: TRBV12-3/TRBV12-4
clone size: -
D gene: TRBD1
J gene: TRBJ1-2
CDR3 DNA: TGTGCCAGCAGTGCTGACAGGGTCTATGGCTACACCTTC
CDR3 protein: CASSADRVYGYTF

V gene: TRBV7-9
clone size: many
D gene: -
J gene: TRBJ2-7
CDR3 DNA: TGTGCCAGCAGCTTCCCCCAGGGGGGGGACGAGCAGTACTTC
CDR3 protein: CASSFPQGGDEQYF

V gene: TRBV28
clone size: -
D gene: -
J gene: TRBJ1-1
CDR3 DNA: TGTGCCAGCAGTAATGGACAACCGAACACTGAAGCTTTCTTT
CDR3 protein: CASSNGQPNTEAFF

V gene: TRBV19
clone size: many
D gene: -
J gene: TRBJ1-1
CDR3 DNA: TGTGCCAGTAGTATTATGGGACGTCGTGCTGAAGCTTTCTTT
CDR3 protein: CASSIMGRRAEAFF

V gene: TRBV15
clone size: many
D gene: TRBD2
J gene: TRBJ2-2
CDR3 DNA: TGTGCCACCAGCCGGACTAGCGGGAGTGGGGAGCTGTTTTTT
CDR3 protein: CATSRTSGSGELFF

V gene: TRBV6-1
clone size: few
D gene: -
J gene: TRBJ2-7
CDR3 DNA: TGTGCCAGCAGTCTTTTTCACCGCTACGAGCAGTACTTC
CDR3 protein: CASSLFHRYEQYF

V gene: TRBV6-1
clone size: many
D gene: TRBD2
J gene: TRBJ2-7
CDR3 DNA: TGTGCCAGCAGTCAATGGACTAGCGGGGATTACGAGCAGTACTTC
CDR3 protein: CASSQWTSGDYEQYF

V gene: TRBV4-2
clone size: -
D gene: TRBD2
J gene: TRBJ2-3
CDR3 DNA: TGTGCCAGCAGCCAAGAGAGACTAGCGGGAGGGTATACGCAGTATTTT
CDR3 protein: CASSQERLAGGYTQYF

V gene: TRBV5-1
clone size: many
D gene: TRBD1
J gene: TRBJ1-2
CDR3 DNA: TGCGCCAGCAGCTTGTCAGGGGGACAGGGCCACACCTTC
CDR3 protein: CASSLSGGQGHTF

V gene: TRBV5-8
clone size: many
D gene: -
J gene: TRBJ2-7
CDR3 DNA: TGTGCCAGCAGCTTTTCAGAAGGTCTCCTCCTCTCCTACGAGCAGTACTTC
CDR3 protein: CASSFSEGLLLSYEQYF

V gene: TRBV2
clone size: -
D gene: TRBD2
J gene: TRBJ2-1
CDR3 DNA: TGTGCCAGCAGTAACCTAGCGGGAGGAACCGATGAGCAGTTCTTC
CDR3 protein: CASSNLAGGTDEQFF

V gene: TRBV18
clone size: few
D gene: -
J gene: TRBJ2-1
CDR3 DNA: TGTGCCAGCTCACCACCGAACAGTTGGAATGAGCAGTTCTTC
CDR3 protein: CASSPPNSWNEQFF

V gene: TRBV7-2
clone size: many
D gene: -
J gene: TRBJ2-1
CDR3 DNA: TGTGCCAGCAGCTTTTTCTGGTTCGGACTGGTTGGCAATGAGCAGTTCTTC
CDR3 protein: CASSFFWFGLVGNEQFF

V gene: TRBV19
clone size: -
D gene: TRBD1
J gene: TRBJ1-1
CDR3 DNA: TGTGCCAGCGACAGGGGGAACACTGAAGCTTTCTTT
CDR3 protein: CASDRGNTEAFF

V gene: TRBV9
clone size: -
D gene: TRBD1
J gene: TRBJ1-1
CDR3 DNA: TGTGCCAGCAGCGTAGCCCCAGGGGGAGTGAACACTGAAGCTTTCTTT
CDR3 protein: CASSVAPGGVNTEAFF

V gene: TRBV7-8
clone size: many
D gene: TRBD2
J gene: TRBJ2-2
CDR3 DNA: TGTGCCAGCACCTTAGTCAGCGGGGGGAACACCGGGGAGCTGTTTTTT
CDR3 protein: CASTLVSGGNTGELFF

V gene: TRBV20-1
clone size: many
D gene: -
J gene: TRBJ2-1
CDR3 DNA: TGCAGTGCTAGAGATCCGGGGGTACTGTACAATGAGCAGTTCTTC
CDR3 protein: CSARDPGVLYNEQFF

V gene: TRBV7-2
clone size: -
D gene: -
J gene: TRBJ2-3
CDR3 DNA: TGTGCCAGCAGCTTAAGCAGCGGAACCCGGGGTGATACGCAGTATTTT
CDR3 protein: CASSLSSGTRGDTQYF

V gene: TRBV30
clone size: many
D gene: TRBD2
J gene: TRBJ2-1
CDR3 DNA: TGTGCCTGGAGTGGGGGACTACACTCCTACAATGAGCAGTTCTTC
CDR3 protein: CAWSGGLHSYNEQFF

V gene: TRBV3-1
clone size: many
D gene: TRBD2
J gene: TRBJ2-5
CDR3 DNA: TGTGCCAGCATCTTACTAGCGGGAGGTGGTCAAGAGACCCAGTACTTC
CDR3 protein: CASILLAGGGQETQYF

V gene: TRBV4-1
clone size: few
D gene: -
J gene: TRBJ1-5
CDR3 DNA: TGCGCCAGCAGTCCCGGGTTCCCCCAGACCTCCAAGCCCCAGCATTTT
CDR3 protein: CASSPGFPQTSKPQHF

V gene: TRBV6-5
clone size: many
D gene: -
J gene: TRBJ2-4
CDR3 DNA: TGTGCCAGCAGTTACCGGGGGGCGGGACTCGGGAACATTCAGTACTTC
CDR3 protein: CASSYRGAGLGNIQYF

V gene: TRBV6-1
clone size: many
D gene: -
J gene: TRBJ1-1
CDR3 DNA: TGTGCCAGCAGGCGACTAACAGGGAAGAACACTGAAGCTTTCTTT
CDR3 protein: CASRRLTGKNTEAFF

V gene: TRBV30
clone size: many
D gene: -
J gene: TRBJ2-5
CDR3 DNA: TGTGCCTGGAGTGTAGGCCTGACGGGAGCCGAAGAGACCCAGTACTTC
CDR3 protein: CAWSVGLTGAEETQYF

V gene: TRBV20-1
clone size: many
D gene: TRBD2
J gene: TRBJ2-1
CDR3 DNA: TGCAGTGCCTGGACTAGCGGGCCCAGCTCCTACAATGAGCAGTTCTTC
CDR3 protein: CSAWTSGPSSYNEQFF

V gene: TRBV13
clone size: many
D gene: TRBD1
J gene: TRBJ2-2
CDR3 DNA: TGTGCCAGCAGCCCCGGGACAGGGACGAACACCGGGGAGCTGTTTTTT
CDR3 protein: CASSPGTGTNTGELFF

V gene: TRBV2
clone size: many
D gene: -
J gene: TRBJ2-2
CDR3 DNA: TGTGCCAGCAGTGCTTATATACAGGGACTCGTGCCCGGGGAGCTGTTTTTT
CDR3 protein: CASSAYIQGLVPGELFF

V gene: TRBV11-2
clone size: many
D gene: TRBD1
J gene: TRBJ2-7
CDR3 DNA: TGTGCCAGCAGCTTGTTTTTGGTGACAGGGGAGTCCTACGAGCAGTACTTC
CDR3 protein: CASSLFLVTGESYEQYF

V gene: TRBV7-9
clone size: -
D gene: TRBD2
J gene: TRBJ2-1
CDR3 DNA: TGTGCCAGCAGCTTAGAATTTAGCGGGAGACCCTATGAGCAGTTCTTC
CDR3 protein: CASSLEFSGRPYEQFF

V gene: TRBV20-1
clone size: many
D gene: -
J gene: TRBJ2-7
CDR3 DNA: TGCAGTGCTAAACGGAACTCCTACGAGCAGTACTTC
CDR3 protein: CSAKRNSYEQYF

V gene: TRBV11-3
clone size: many
D gene: TRBD2
J gene: TRBJ2-1
CDR3 DNA: TGTGCCAGCAGCTTACAAAGCGGGAGGTACAATGAGCAGTTCTTC
CDR3 protein: CASSLQSGRYNEQFF

V gene: TRBV9
clone size: -
D gene: TRBD2
J gene: TRBJ2-3
CDR3 DNA: TGTGCCAGCAGCGTAGGGGGGGGGGGTACCCGAGATACGCAGTATTTT
CDR3 protein: CASSVGGGGTRDTQYF

V gene: TRBV2
clone size: many
D gene: -
J gene: TRBJ2-7
CDR3 DNA: TGTGCCAGCAGCGGCAGGGTGACCCCCTACGAGCAGTACTTC
CDR3 protein: CASSGRVTPYEQYF

V gene: TRBV27
clone size: many
D gene: -
J gene: TRBJ1-5
CDR3 DNA: TGTGCCAGCAGTTTCAGGGATCAGCCCCAGCATTTT
CDR3 protein: CASSFRDQPQHF